This T cell receptor (beta chain) stems from a study of cytomegalovirus exposure and HLA in healthy donors. Overall study results and limits: Rare sequences made up most TCRs, while some public TCRs were found in many donors.

This clone was seen only once. The antigen remains undetermined. The CDR3 length is 13 residues. V lost 0 bases, J lost 3 bases, and 9 bases lay in between. The germline V gene has CDR1 SQVTM and CDR2 ANQGSEA. Donors were drawn from the approximately 120-subject validation cohort, separate from the roughly 700-subject first cohort. Measured with immunoSEQ multiplex PCR; TCRdb has only the in-frame clones, and not every one. The data show 150,000 to 200,000 clones, approximately 81% seen once. This TCR derives from a man aged 18 to 29 in good health and CMV-seropositive. The V gene is TRBV29-1, the J gene TRBJ2-7, with D uncertain. Sequencing input: PBMCs. CDR3 residues: CSVEDPFIYEQYF. In nucleotides, the CDR3 is TGCAGCGTTGAAGATCCGTTTATCTACGAGCAGTACTTC.